The rows below give T cell receptor beta chains drawn from one sample of a study of T cell responses to AZD1222 COVID-19 vaccine. Generated by immunoSEQ multiplex PCR, the TCRdb table keeps only in-frame clones and is missing some. The sample gives tens of thousands of clones, 88% of which show up once; roughly 7.2% is in the top ten. The sample in question was peripheral blood, obtained 28 days after the second AZD1222 dose. The receptors originated from an adult who received the AZD1222 COVID-19 vaccine. Both conserved end residues are part of each CDR3. A D gene is named only where the DNA matches it firmly. Only some rows state a clone size, as once, few, many or a class for expanded clones.

D | size | J | V | DNA | CDR3
- | - | TRBJ2-7 | TRBV6-1 | TGTGCCAGCAGTGAAGATGGGGACACCTACGAGCAGTACTTC | CASSEDGDTYEQYF
TRBD1 | - | TRBJ2-1 | TRBV30 | TGTGCCTGGAGCTGGGACAGATACAATGAGCAGTTCTTC | CAWSWDRYNEQFF
TRBD1 | - | TRBJ1-4 | TRBV25-1 | TGTGCCGACAGGGCAACTAATGAAAAACTGTTTTTT | CADRATNEKLFF
- | - | TRBJ1-1 | TRBV29-1 | TGCAGCGTACCGGGACATAAGTCGAACACTGAAGCTTTCTTT | CSVPGHKSNTEAFF
TRBD1 | - | TRBJ1-3 | TRBV30 | TGTGCCTGGAGTAGGGACAGGGCTCGAAACACCATATATTTT | CAWSRDRARNTIYF
TRBD2 | - | TRBJ2-2 | TRBV6-5 | TGTGCCAGCAGTTATAACGCGGGAGCCGGGGAGCTGTTTTTT | CASSYNAGAGELFF
- | - | TRBJ1-1 | TRBV7-2 | TGTGCCAGCAGCTTAGGAATAGGGGGGACTGAAGCTTTCTTT | CASSLGIGGTEAFF
- | - | TRBJ2-7 | TRBV27 | TGTGCCAGCAGTTTTTACGGAACCTACGAGCAGTACTTC | CASSFYGTYEQYF
- | - | TRBJ1-5 | TRBV10-2 | TGCGCCAGCAGGGACCCCCAGCAGCCCCAGCATTTT | CASRDPQQPQHF
- | - | TRBJ1-3 | TRBV6-5 | TGTGCCAGCAGTTACGCAGACAGCCCTGGAAACACCATATATTTT | CASSYADSPGNTIYF
TRBD2 | - | TRBJ2-4 | TRBV11-2 | TGTGCCAGCAGCCCGGGACTAGCGGGAGTGAGAGCCAAAAACATTCAGTACTTC | CASSPGLAGVRAKNIQYF
- | - | TRBJ1-3 | TRBV18 | TGTGCCAGCTCTCCTGGCCGTCAGTCGGCGGAGATATATTTT | CASSPGRQSAEIYF
- | - | TRBJ1-1 | TRBV6-5 | TGTGCCAGCAGTTACACAGGGAACACTGAAGCTTTCTTT | CASSYTGNTEAFF
- | - | TRBJ2-7 | TRBV21-1 | TGTGCCAGCAGCAAAGAGGCCAACGGGACTAGATACTACGAGCAGTACTTC | CASSKEANGTRYYEQYF
- | - | TRBJ1-5 | TRBV7-2 | TGTGCCAGCAGCTTCAGGGTTGGGCAGCCCCAGCATTTT | CASSFRVGQPQHF
- | - | TRBJ1-5 | TRBV6-2/TRBV6-3 | TGTGCCAGCAGTCACGGACAGACTAGTCAGCCCCAGCATTTT | CASSHGQTSQPQHF
- | - | TRBJ1-2 | TRBV19 | TGTGCCAGCAAGATGGACTCAGGGGATGGCTACACCTTC | CASKMDSGDGYTF
- | once | TRBJ2-1 | TRBV7-2 | TGTGCCAGCAGCTCCGCCGGGGCTAGATACAATGAGCAGTTCTTC | CASSSAGARYNEQFF
TRBD2 | - | TRBJ2-1 | TRBV7-2 | TGTGCCAGCAGCTTTACGTCTAGCGGGAGCTACAATGAGCAGTTCTTC | CASSFTSSGSYNEQFF
- | - | TRBJ2-1 | TRBV6-5 | TGTGCCAGCATCTTTCAGGGATACAATGAGCAGTTCTTC | CASIFQGYNEQFF
TRBD2 | - | TRBJ2-3 | TRBV6-5 | TGTGCCAGCAGTACGAGCGGGAACACAGATACGCAGTATTTT | CASSTSGNTDTQYF
- | - | TRBJ2-1 | TRBV5-1 | TGCGCCAGCAGCCTGGACACGTACAATGAGCAGTTCTTC | CASSLDTYNEQFF
- | - | TRBJ2-3 | TRBV5-1 | TGCGCCAGCAAGGATGATACGCAGTATTTT | CASKDDTQYF
TRBD1 | - | TRBJ1-2 | TRBV29-1 | TGCAGCGCCCTGGACAGGGGGCGACTCTATGGCTACACCTTC | CSALDRGRLYGYTF
- | - | TRBJ1-2 | TRBV28 | TGTGCCAGCAGTTTAGACTCCTATGGCTACACCTTC | CASSLDSYGYTF
TRBD2 | - | TRBJ2-3 | TRBV11-2 | TGTGCCAGCACCAAACGCCCTAGCGGGAGGGCAGCAGATACGCAGTATTTT | CASTKRPSGRAADTQYF
TRBD1 | few | TRBJ2-3 | TRBV15 | TGTGCCACCAGCAGGAGGACAGGGGGAACGGATACGCAGTATTTT | CATSRRTGGTDTQYF
- | - | TRBJ2-2 | TRBV7-3 | TGTGCCAGCAGCCCCCTCGGCACCGGGGAGCTGTTTTTT | CASSPLGTGELFF
- | - | TRBJ1-1 | TRBV7-2 | TGTGCCAGCAGCTTAGAGCCAGGGATCACTGAAGCTTTCTTT | CASSLEPGITEAFF
TRBD1 | - | TRBJ1-3 | TRBV15 | TGTGCCACCAGGAAAGAGATTGGGACAGGGACTGGAAACACCATATATTTT | CATRKEIGTGTGNTIYF
- | - | TRBJ2-5 | TRBV27 | TGTGCCAGCAGTTTATATGGCAGCGGAGAGACCCAGTACTTC | CASSLYGSGETQYF
TRBD2 | once | TRBJ2-7 | TRBV5-1 | TGCGCCAGCAGCCCGGGACTAGCGGGTGACGAGCAGTACTTC | CASSPGLAGDEQYF